The 11 T cell receptor beta chains presented below share a single source sample, sequenced in a study of T cells in Graves' hyperthyroidism and ophthalmopathy. Researchers amplified the TCR beta CDR3 regions from RNA transcripts. HTBI primers were the set used in a first-round RT-PCR of the TCR CDR3. Using its own MiXCR run on the multiplex PCR reads, TCRdb lists one record per CDR3 protein. The table includes around 520,000 distinct CDR3 sequences, approximately 25% detected once. The sequencing input was blood. Every receptor here comes from a young woman with Graves' ophthalmopathy.

This clonotype was counted at least ten times. The chain couples TRBV6-1 to TRBJ1-1; D remains ambiguous. With 6 bases removed from V and 4 bases from J, the gap between germline ends came to 12 bases. This CDR3 is built from 13 residues. Germline values: CDR1 MNHNS, CDR2 SASEGT. The CDR3 region is CASSPGWGTEAFF. CDR3 DNA sequence: TGTGCCAGCAGCCCGGGTTGGGGCACTGAAGCTTTCTTT.

The rearrangement uses TRBV6-1 and TRBJ1-1, with no clear D. The germline V gene encodes CDR1 MNHNS and CDR2 SASEGT. Trimming pared 4 bases from V and 0 bases from J, leaving 9 bases between. The CDR3 is made up of 14 amino acids. The CDR3 region has the DNA TGTGCCAGCAGTGTTGGAAACATGAACACTGAAGCTTTCTTT. It yields the protein CASSVGNMNTEAFF.

The chain employs TRBV6-5 and TRBJ2-7; the D gene is possibly TRBD2 (6 bases). Trimming took 10 bases from V and 6 from J, leaving 25 bases between them. This CDR3 spans 15 amino acids. Germline V gives CDR1 MNHEY, CDR2 SVGAGI. CDR3 amino acids: CATEASGTYHIEQYF. CDR3 DNA sequence: TGTGCCACCGAGGCGTCAGGGACTTATCATATCGAGCAGTACTTC.

This rearrangement joins TRBV12-3 or TRBV12-4 to TRBJ2-7, with a tentative D call TRBD2 (5 bases). The ends were cut back, 7 bases at V and 3 bases at J, with 16 bases in the middle. CDR3 size: 14 residues. The CDR3 reads CASTQFTGSYEQYF. For the CDR3, the DNA is TGTGCCAGCACTCAGTTCACTGGGAGCTACGAGCAGTACTTC.

This clonotype was found many times. The chain recombines TRBV12-3 or TRBV12-4 with TRBJ2-2, with 11 bases lining up with TRBD1. This CDR3 spans 16 amino acids. J was trimmed by 5 bases and V by 6 bases; bases with no gene match: 8. Written as DNA, the CDR3 is TGTGCCAGCAGAGAACCGGGACAGGGGGAGACCGGGGAGCTGTTTTTT. It encodes CASREPGQGETGELFF.

This clonotype was counted only a few times. A read error may explain this, as a much larger clone is one base away. V gene TRBV6-4 combines with J gene TRBJ1-5, with 10 bases lining up with TRBD1. Germline V gene sequence: CDR1 MRHNA, CDR2 SNTAGT. CDR3 length equals 15 residues. Unmatched junction bases numbered 0, after V lost 0 bases and J lost 4 bases. The CDR3 region has the DNA TGTGCCAGCAGTGACTCGGGACAGGGGAATCAGCCCCAGCATTTT. This gives the protein CASSDSGQGNQPQHF.

This clonotype occurred many times. The CDR3 DNA follows: TGTGCCAGCAGCCTGGGGGTTGGGGTAAGGAACACTGAAGCTTTCTTT. This sequence encodes CASSLGVGVRNTEAFF. This chain uses TRBV11-2 with TRBJ1-1; possible D gene TRBD1, 5 bases. The V gene lost 5 bases and the J gene lost 1 base, with 17 bases spanning the gap. The CDR3 covers 16 residues. The germline gives CDR1 SGHAT, CDR2 FQNNGV.

This clonotype was recorded many times. This sequence joins TRBV20-1 and TRBJ2-7; 10 nucleotides match TRBD1. V was pared by 5 bases and J by 6 bases, with 7 bases of the junction left unmatched. The germline V gene has CDR1 DFQATT and CDR2 SNEGSKA (reference sequence). The CDR3 extends over 13 amino acids. The CDR3 here is CSAPRRTGGEQYF. The CDR3 DNA is TGCAGTGCTCCCCGCCGGACAGGGGGCGAGCAGTACTTC.

This clonotype was seen repeatedly, ten times or more. The V call is TRBV20-1, the J call TRBJ2-7; perhaps TRBD1 as D (5 bases). The length of the CDR3 is 14 residues. Trimming took 0 bases from V and 0 from J, leaving 9 bases between them. Germline V gene data show CDR1 as DFQATT and CDR2 as SNEGSKA (reference sequence). The CDR3 DNA follows: TGCAGTGCTAGAGATAGGGGCCTCTCCTACGAGCAGTACTTC. Encoded protein: CSARDRGLSYEQYF.

The chain recombines TRBV28 with TRBJ1-4; a possible D gene is TRBD1 (5 bases). Trimming took 3 bases from V and 4 from J, leaving 9 bases between them. The CDR3 contains 14 residues. CDR1 and CDR2 from the germline V gene are MDHEN and SYDVKM. CDR3: CASSFSRVNEKLFF. As DNA, the CDR3 is TGTGCCAGCAGTTTTAGCAGGGTTAATGAAAAACTGTTTTTT.

This chain links TRBV24-1 with TRBJ2-5, with D unresolved. Germline V CDR1 and CDR2: KGHDR, SFDVKD. V lost 9 bases to trimming and J lost 0 bases, with 16 bases between them. The CDR3 loop spans 15 amino acids. The CDR3 coding sequence is TGTGCCACCGGCGTCTTAGAAGCGTACCAAGAGACCCAGTACTTC. Translation gives CATGVLEAYQETQYF.